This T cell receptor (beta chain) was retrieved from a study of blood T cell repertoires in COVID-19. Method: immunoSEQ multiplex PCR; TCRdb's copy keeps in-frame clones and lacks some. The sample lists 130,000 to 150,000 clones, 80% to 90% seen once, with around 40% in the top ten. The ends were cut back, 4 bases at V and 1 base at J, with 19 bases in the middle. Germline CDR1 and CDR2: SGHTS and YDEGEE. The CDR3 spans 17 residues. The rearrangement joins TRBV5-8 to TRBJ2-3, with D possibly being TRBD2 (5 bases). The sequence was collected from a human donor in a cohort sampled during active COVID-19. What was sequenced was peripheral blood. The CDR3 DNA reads TGTGCCAGCAGCCGGCGGCCGGGGTTTATGGGCACAGATACGCAGTATTTT. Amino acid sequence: CASSRRPGFMGTDTQYF.